The entry that follows covers one TCR beta chain sequence. This clonotype was detected only a few times. What antigen it recognizes has not been identified. No base-level quality is on record; no much larger clone is a single base apart. The sample comes from a study of response to subunit inactivated influenza vaccine (dated by TCRdb to the late 2010s). Background for the entire study: Deep quantitative profiling of the T cell receptor repertoire was used in the study to follow responses to a trivalent subunit inactivated influenza vaccine.

CDR1 SGDLS and CDR2 YYNGEE were looked up in the germline V gene. After removal of 1 base from V and 6 bases from J, the junction retains 1 base not matched to a gene. The CDR3 measures 14 amino acids from cysteine to phenylalanine. Solely the CDR3 DNA is kept, with 42 bases framed from the first base. Results and caveats for the whole study, not just this receptor: According to the authors, only a limited number of new T cells may be recruited by each seasonal influenza vaccination.

Receptor amplification or capture employed RT-PCR. Sequencing relied on an Illumina HiSeq 2500. In-frame beta chains were kept once TCRdb had trimmed the public reads at Q25 with fastp and called clones with MiXCR. CDR3 protein sequences are deduplicated, and each keeps its most common genes and DNA. This sample has around 480,000 distinct CDR3 sequences in its table, and approximately 15% of those were observed once. The ten largest clones take up approximately 3% of the sample. Here the chain combines TRBV9 and TRBJ2-1; a stretch of 10 junction bases matches TRBD2. This receptor was taken from a man aged 45 to 75 who received an inactivated influenza vaccine. Donor details come from another sample of the same person, matched by shared clones. The sequencing here drew on CD4+ T cells sorted from PBMCs, taken less than 25 months after vaccination. This receptor has the CDR3 CASSVLAGVNEQFF. At the DNA level, the sequence is TGTGCCAGCAGCGTACTAGCGGGGGTCAATGAGCAGTTCTTC.